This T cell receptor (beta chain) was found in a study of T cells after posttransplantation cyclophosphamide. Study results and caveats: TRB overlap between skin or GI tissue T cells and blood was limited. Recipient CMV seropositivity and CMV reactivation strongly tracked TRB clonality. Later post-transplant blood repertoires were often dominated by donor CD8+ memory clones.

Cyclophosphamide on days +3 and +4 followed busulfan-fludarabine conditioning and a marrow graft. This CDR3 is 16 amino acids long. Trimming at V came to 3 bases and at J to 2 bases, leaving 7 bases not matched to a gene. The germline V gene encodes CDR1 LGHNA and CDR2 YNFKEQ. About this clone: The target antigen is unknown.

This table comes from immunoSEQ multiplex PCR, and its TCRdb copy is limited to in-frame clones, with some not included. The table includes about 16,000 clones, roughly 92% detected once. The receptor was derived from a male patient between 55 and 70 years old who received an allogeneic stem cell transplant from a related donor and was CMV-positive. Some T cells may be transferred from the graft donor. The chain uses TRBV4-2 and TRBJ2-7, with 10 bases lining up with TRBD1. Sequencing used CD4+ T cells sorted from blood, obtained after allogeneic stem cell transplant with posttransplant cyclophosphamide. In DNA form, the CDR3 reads TGTGCCAGCAGCCAGGCCCACGGGACAGGGGCCTACGAGCAGTACTTC. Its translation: CASSQAHGTGAYEQYF.